Following are 23 T cell receptor beta chains from one sample sequenced in a study of blood T cell repertoires in COVID-19. Profiled with immunoSEQ multiplex PCR; TCRdb holds only in-frame clones, not every one. Among 84,000 or so clones listed, approximately 80% were seen once. Specimen: peripheral blood. The receptors here all came from a human donor in a cohort sampled during active COVID-19.

The chain recombines TRBV19 with TRBJ2-2; D not resolved. The CDR3 spans 14 residues. V was shortened by 7 bases and J by 2 bases, with 11 bases between the two germline ends. The germline CDR1 and CDR2 sequences are LNHDA and SQIVND (reference sequence). CDR3 residues: CASTAGFNTGELFF. CDR3 nucleotides: TGTGCCAGTACCGCAGGCTTCAACACCGGGGAGCTGTTTTTT.

J is TRBJ2-7 and V is TRBV6-2 or TRBV6-3, with 8 bases aligning to TRBD2. The V gene end was trimmed by 4 bases and the J gene end by 0 bases; junction bases not matched to a gene: 2. The CDR3 loop spans 14 amino acids. The germline V gene has CDR1 MNHEY and CDR2 SVGEGT. The CDR3 loop is CASSFTSGSYEQYF. Here the CDR3 DNA reads TGTGCCAGCAGTTTCACTAGCGGCTCCTACGAGCAGTACTTC.

V is TRBV7-3 and J is TRBJ2-5, with 8 bases aligning to TRBD1. The CDR3 consists of 15 residues. The J segment lost 5 bases and the V segment lost 5 bases, leaving 10 bases of the junction unmatched. Germline-derived CDR1 and CDR2 are SGHTA and FQGTGA. In nucleotides, the CDR3 is TGTGCCAGCAGCCCTAACAGGGGGAGTCTGGAGACCCAGTACTTC. Translating gives CASSPNRGSLETQYF. Supplemented by reference TRBV7-3 and TRBJ2-5, the full variable domain reads GAGVSQTPSNKVTEKGKYVELRCDPISGHTALYWYRQSLGQGPEFLIYFQGTGAADDSGLPNDRFFAVRPEGSVSTLKIQRTERGDSAVYLCASSPNRGSLETQYFGPGTRLLVL.

The DNA for the CDR3 is TGTGCCAGCTCACCAGGGACATCGAGTGAAAAACTGTTTTTT. Residues: CASSPGTSSEKLFF. The chain couples TRBV18 to TRBJ1-4; a weak D match, TRBD1 (6 bases). Germline V lookup: CDR1 KGHSH, CDR2 LQKENI. The CDR3 is 14 residues long. The V gene lost 2 bases and the J gene lost 7 bases, with 11 bases spanning the gap.

The chain uses TRBV18 and TRBJ2-1; the match to TRBD2 covers 7 bases. This CDR3 has 15 residues. CDR1 is KGHSH, CDR2 LQKENI, per germline. V trimming: 2 bases; J trimming: 4 bases; junction bases outside the gene matches: 5. Written as DNA, the CDR3 is TGTGCCAGCTCACCATATGGGGGGGTTTACAATGAGCAGTTCTTC. As protein: CASSPYGGVYNEQFF.

The chain is built from TRBV18 and TRBJ2-1, with TRBD1 matching over 7 bases. This CDR3 is built from 14 residues. Losses at the gene ends were 8 bases for V and 0 bases for J; bases not matched to a gene: 4. Germline V lookup: CDR1 KGHSH, CDR2 LQKENI. CDR3 residues: CASRRDSSYNEQFF. In nucleotides, the CDR3 is TGTGCCAGCCGCCGGGACAGCTCCTACAATGAGCAGTTCTTC. Looking up the rest from reference TRBV18 and TRBJ2-1 gives the full variable domain: NAGVMQNPRHLVRRRGQEARLRCSPMKGHSHVYWYRQLPEEGLKFMVYLQKENIIDESGMPKERFSAEFPKEGPSILRIQQVVRGDSAAYFCASRRDSSYNEQFFGPGTRLTVL.

This clone has just one count. The rearrangement joins TRBV18 to TRBJ2-7; D is possibly TRBD1 (6 bases). The V end was cut by 2 bases, the J end by 6 bases, with 14 bases between. This CDR3 comprises 14 residues. Germline V lookup: CDR1 KGHSH, CDR2 LQKENI. CDR3 residues: CASSPGRGRVEQYF. Here the CDR3 DNA reads TGTGCCAGCTCACCAGGCAGGGGAAGGGTCGAGCAGTACTTC.

The rearrangement links TRBV10-3 to TRBJ2-5; 8 nucleotides line up with TRBD2. Germline V gene data show CDR1 as ENHRY and CDR2 as SYGVKD. This CDR3 region has 15 residues. With V trimmed by 4 bases and J by 4 bases, 8 bases remained unmatched. CDR3 sequence (DNA): TGTGCCATCAGTGGGGCGGGGGGATCAGCAGAGACCCAGTACTTC. Translation: CAISGAGGSAETQYF.

This chain links TRBV5-4 with TRBJ2-7; 8 nucleotides line up with TRBD1. This CDR3 contains 14 residues. V shed 4 bases and J 2 bases; nucleotides not matched to a gene: 5. The germline gives CDR1 SGHNT, CDR2 YYREEE (reference sequence). As DNA, the CDR3 is TGTGCCAGCAGCACCGGGACAGGTACCTACGAGCAGTACTTC. Residues: CASSTGTGTYEQYF.

This clone counts as medium-sized. The chain employs TRBV5-1 and TRBJ2-1; 7 bases agree with TRBD2. Germline CDR1 SGHRS, CDR2 YFSETQ. This CDR3 has 15 amino acids. Trimming cost V 7 bases and J 0 bases; bases outside gene matches: 7. CDR3 region: CASRGDPSSYNEQFF. The CDR3 DNA sequence: TGCGCCAGCCGGGGGGACCCGAGCTCCTACAATGAGCAGTTCTTC.

The rearrangement uses TRBV6-5 and TRBJ1-6; 7 bases fit TRBD1. Losses at the gene ends were 5 bases for V and 5 bases for J; bases not matched to a gene: 6. CDR3 length: 15 amino acids. Germline assignment: CDR1 MNHEY and CDR2 SVGAGI. The CDR3 is CASSTSGQDNSPLHF. The CDR3 region has the DNA TGTGCCAGCAGTACTTCTGGACAGGATAATTCACCCCTCCACTTT.

The V call is TRBV9, the J call TRBJ1-2; 11 nucleotides agree with TRBD1. V lost 4 bases to trimming and J lost 2 bases; unmatched junction nucleotides: 7. Germline loops: CDR1 SGDLS, CDR2 YYNGEE. There are 16 residues in the CDR3. CDR3 sequence: CASSRTGGSINYGYTF. The CDR3 bases are TGTGCCAGCAGCCGGACAGGGGGCTCCATAAACTATGGCTACACCTTC.

The chain uses TRBV6-4 and TRBJ2-2; a weak D match, TRBD1 (6 bases). This CDR3 region has 12 residues. Germline loops: CDR1 MRHNA, CDR2 SNTAGT. Trimming took 6 bases from V and 5 from J, leaving 7 bases between them. The CDR3 is CASRTGTGELFF. For the CDR3, the DNA is TGTGCCAGCAGAACAGGGACCGGGGAGCTGTTTTTT.

The chain has TRBV5-4 and TRBJ2-5; D is undetermined. With 1 base removed from V and 1 base from J, the gap between germline ends came to 11 bases. The CDR3 is 15 residues long. Germline V gene lookup returns CDR1 SGHNT and CDR2 YYREEE (reference sequence). CDR3 nucleotide sequence: TGTGCCAGCAGCTTGAGGCTTGGGCGCCAAGAGACCCAGTACTTC. Its translation: CASSLRLGRQETQYF.

This chain uses TRBV5-1 with TRBJ1-6; D unclear. CDR1 is SGHRS, CDR2 YFSETQ, per germline. Between the trimmed V and J ends, which lost 0 bases and 4 bases, there was a span of 11 bases. The CDR3 loop spans 16 amino acids. The DNA of the CDR3 is TGCGCCAGCAGCTTGGGCACAGAAACATATAATTCACCCCTCCACTTT. Protein sequence: CASSLGTETYNSPLHF.

This rearrangement joins TRBV7-6 to TRBJ2-7; 9 bases fit TRBD2. The CDR3 length is 16 residues. Germline V lookup: CDR1 SGHVS, CDR2 FNYEAQ. V lost 5 bases and J lost 4; bases outside the gene matches: 12. CDR3 nucleotides: TGTGCCAGCAGCAGCCAAAGCCTAGCGGGGCCTTACGAGCAGTACTTC. Translated, it gives CASSSQSLAGPYEQYF.

This chain joins TRBV19 and TRBJ2-6; a weak D match, TRBD2 (5 bases). This CDR3 is built from 16 residues. The V gene lost 1 base and the J gene lost 3 bases, with 10 bases spanning the gap. Germline CDR1 and CDR2: LNHDA and SQIVND (reference sequence). The CDR3 region is CASSIVGLGGANVLTF. CDR3 DNA sequence: TGTGCCAGTAGTATAGTAGGACTCGGTGGGGCCAACGTCCTGACTTTC. The variable domain in full, with the rest retrieved from reference TRBV19 and TRBJ2-6, is DGGITQSPKYLFRKEGQNVTLSCEQNLNHDAMYWYRQDPGQGLRLIYYSQIVNDFQKGDIAEGYSVSREKKESFPLTVTSAQKNPTAFYLCASSIVGLGGANVLTFGAGSRLTVL.

This chain links TRBV6-5 with TRBJ1-5, with 7 positions matching TRBD1. The germline CDR1 and CDR2 sequences are MNHEY and SVGAGI. The CDR3 has 13 residues. The V segment lost 6 bases and the J segment 2 bases; nucleotides outside the gene matches: 1. DNA of the CDR3: TGTGCCAGCAGAGGGGGCGGCAATCAGCCCCAGCATTTT. This encodes CASRGGGNQPQHF.

In this sample, this clone turned up once. The rearrangement joins TRBV5-4 to TRBJ1-2; 7 nucleotides align to TRBD1. The CDR3 loop spans 17 amino acids. In germline, CDR1 is SGHNT, CDR2 YYREEE (reference sequence). V was pared by 1 base and J by 0 bases, with 9 bases of the junction left unmatched. The CDR3 is CASSLRGQTLTNYGYTF. CDR3 DNA: TGTGCCAGCAGCTTGAGGGGACAGACCTTAACTAACTATGGCTACACCTTC.

This clone was observed many times. The genes are TRBV4-1 and TRBJ2-7, with TRBD2 matching over 7 bases. CDR1 and CDR2 (germline): MGHRA, YSYEKL. CDR3 length: 15 residues. J lost 2 bases, V lost 2 bases, and 6 bases had no gene match. For the CDR3, the DNA is TGCGCCAGCAGCCAATACGGACTAGGGGCCTACGAGCAGTACTTC. This gives the protein CASSQYGLGAYEQYF.

This sequence joins TRBV9 and TRBJ2-3, with D possibly TRBD1 on 6 matching bases. The CDR3 totals 19 residues. Germline assignment: CDR1 SGDLS and CDR2 YYNGEE. The V end lost 0 bases, the J end lost 2 bases, and 22 bases lay between the germline ends. The CDR3 region has the DNA TGTGCCAGCAGCGTAGAGGAAGGGGGTAGTGGGGCATCCACAGATACGCAGTATTTT. Protein product: CASSVEEGGSGASTDTQYF.

This clone was picked up one time. This chain links TRBV11-3 with TRBJ1-5; 8 bases are a match to TRBD1. Germline-derived CDR1 and CDR2 are SGHNT and YENEEA. V shed 5 bases, J shed 1 base, and the junction held 7 bases outside the gene matches. The CDR3 contains 16 residues. This CDR3 is CASSLKDRASNQPQHF. CDR3 bases: TGTGCCAGCAGCCTAAAGGACAGGGCCAGCAATCAGCCCCAGCATTTT.

This clone came up once. This chain joins TRBV5-1 and TRBJ1-5; no clear D gene. The CDR3 is 15 amino acids. Trimming cost V 4 bases and J 7 bases, with 18 bases left between them. Germline lookup yields CDR1 SGHRS and CDR2 YFSETQ. CDR3 in amino acids: CASSPGSPSTQPQHF. CDR3 coding DNA: TGCGCCAGCAGCCCCGGGTCTCCCTCCACCCAGCCCCAGCATTTT.